These 10 T cell receptor beta chains were all obtained from the same sample, sequenced in a study of vaccination effects on CD4 cells after COVID-19. These receptors lack a known antigen. The protocol was immunoSEQ multiplex PCR, while the TCRdb copy is restricted to in-frame clones and leaves out a portion. The sample holds about 31,000 clones, roughly 80% seen once. Peptide-pool stimulation followed by sequencing identified expanded antigen-specific CD4+ clonotypes in the ViraFEST assay. Cells that had been cultured for 10 days were the source of isolated CD4+ T cells. Every participant took two doses of the BNT162b2 or mRNA-1273 vaccine. The sequenced sample was CD4+ T cells from PBMCs cultured with SARS-CoV-2 spike peptides, obtained after COVID-19 vaccination. The receptors stem from a human donor who received a COVID-19 vaccine. Some clones in this sample may be carry-over from other donors' samples.

The chain combines TRBV5-1 with TRBJ2-6; 7 bases fit TRBD1. Germline V gives CDR1 SGHRS, CDR2 YFSETQ. The trim removed 2 bases at V and 2 bases at J, leaving 4 bases unmatched. The CDR3 consists of 16 residues. This CDR3 reads CASSFVQGTGANVLTF. CDR3 in DNA: TGCGCCAGCAGCTTTGTACAGGGGACTGGGGCCAACGTCCTGACTTTC.

The rearrangement joins TRBV19 to TRBJ1-6; D uncertain. The CDR3 has 14 amino acids. The ends were cut back, 3 bases at V and 4 bases at J, with 7 bases in the middle. Germline CDR1 is LNHDA and CDR2 is SQIVND (reference sequence). This CDR3 reads CASSISGYNSPLHF. Here the CDR3 DNA reads TGTGCCAGTAGTATCTCGGGGTATAATTCACCCCTCCACTTT.

This clone was found a few times. The gene calls are TRBV6-5 and TRBJ1-6; D not certain. The germline V gene has CDR1 MNHEY and CDR2 SVGAGI. Deletions cut 6 bases from V and 6 bases from J, with 9 bases between. The CDR3 covers 13 residues. The CDR3 DNA sequence: TGTGCCAGCAGGGACGGACTTAATTCACCCCTCCACTTT. It specifies CASRDGLNSPLHF.

CDR3 sequence: CASRRGPSTDTQYF. The CDR3 bases are TGTGCCAGCCGCCGGGGTCCTAGCACAGATACGCAGTATTTT. The chain carries TRBV2 and TRBJ2-3, with a possible D match to TRBD2 (5 bases). Deletions cut 8 bases from V and 0 bases from J, with 12 bases between. Germline V gives CDR1 SNHLY, CDR2 FYNNEI. This CDR3 spans 14 amino acids.

This clone was observed a single time. J is TRBJ2-1 and V is TRBV28; TRBD2 might be the D (6 bases). V gave up 2 bases and J gave up 7 bases, with 6 bases separating them. The germline gives CDR1 MDHEN, CDR2 SYDVKM. The CDR3 has 12 residues. The CDR3 region is CASSLGRNEQFF. In DNA form, the CDR3 reads TGTGCCAGCAGTTTAGGGAGGAATGAGCAGTTCTTC.

J is TRBJ2-1 and V is TRBV19, with 8 bases identical to TRBD1. The V gene's germline CDR1 is LNHDA and CDR2 SQIVND (reference sequence). This CDR3 is built from 15 residues. The ends lost 6 bases at V and 0 bases at J; junction bases unmatched: 4. CDR3 in DNA: TGTGCCAGTAGGGACAGGGTTCGCTCCTACAATGAGCAGTTCTTC. Translation: CASRDRVRSYNEQFF.

J is TRBJ1-5 and V is TRBV29-1; TRBD1 might be the D (5 bases). Germline CDR1 SQVTM, CDR2 ANQGSEA. The CDR3 sequence is 16 residues long. V lost 1 base and J 3 bases, leaving 16 bases between the germline ends. Here the CDR3 reads CSVEGSRQGTNQPQHF. The CDR3 DNA is TGCAGCGTTGAAGGGTCCCGGCAGGGTACCAATCAGCCCCAGCATTTT.

V is TRBV4-1 and J is TRBJ2-5; 8 positions match TRBD2. V lost 5 bases and J lost 1; bases outside the gene matches: 6. The germline gives CDR1 MGHRA, CDR2 YSYEKL. This CDR3 is 15 amino acids long. CDR3 loop: CASSYLRGGQETQYF. In nucleotides, the CDR3 is TGCGCCAGCAGCTACCTACGGGGGGGCCAAGAGACCCAGTACTTC.

In its sample, this clone was seen once. V is TRBV28 and J is TRBJ1-2; 8 nucleotides match TRBD1. CDR1 and CDR2 from the germline V gene are MDHEN and SYDVKM. CDR3 size: 11 residues. The ends lost 5 bases at V and 8 bases at J; junction bases unmatched: 1. The DNA of the CDR3 is TGTGCCAGCAGTCGACAGGGGGGCTACACCTTC. Translated, it gives CASSRQGGYTF.

CDR3: CASSLEGNGYTF. The CDR3 region has the DNA TGCGCCAGCAGCTTGGAAGGGAATGGCTACACCTTC. V usage is TRBV5-1 and J usage is TRBJ1-2; D uncertain. The CDR3 contains 12 residues. V lost 0 bases and J lost 6, with 6 bases in between. Germline CDR1 SGHRS, CDR2 YFSETQ.